What follows describes a single T cell receptor beta chain. Its target is unknown. It was second doses at about 4 or about 12 weeks that were pooled. The repertoire was sequenced with immunoSEQ multiplex PCR; TCRdb's copy has only in-frame clones and lacks some. The sample has about 94,000 clones; around 85% are singletons. With 2 bases clipped from V and 9 bases from J, the junction kept 6 bases outside the gene matches. The CDR3 consists of 14 residues. CDR1 and CDR2 from the germline V gene are LGHNA and YNFKEQ. This sample was included in a study of T cell responses to AZD1222 COVID-19 vaccine. Whole-study findings and limits: It was only after the peak T cell response that any repertoires were sampled. Spike-specific TCRs gained breadth and depth after people received two AZD1222 doses. The CD4 TCRs associated with vaccination extended across spike and predominated at 160-218 and 743-854.

The clonotype comes from an adult who received the AZD1222 COVID-19 vaccine. The sample was peripheral blood, taken 28 days after the second AZD1222 dose. This chain links TRBV4-2 with TRBJ1-4; 7 nucleotides agree with TRBD1. CDR3 sequence reads: CASSQPGTVKKLFF. Written as DNA, the CDR3 is TGTGCCAGCAGCCAACCCGGGACAGTGAAAAAACTGTTTTTT.